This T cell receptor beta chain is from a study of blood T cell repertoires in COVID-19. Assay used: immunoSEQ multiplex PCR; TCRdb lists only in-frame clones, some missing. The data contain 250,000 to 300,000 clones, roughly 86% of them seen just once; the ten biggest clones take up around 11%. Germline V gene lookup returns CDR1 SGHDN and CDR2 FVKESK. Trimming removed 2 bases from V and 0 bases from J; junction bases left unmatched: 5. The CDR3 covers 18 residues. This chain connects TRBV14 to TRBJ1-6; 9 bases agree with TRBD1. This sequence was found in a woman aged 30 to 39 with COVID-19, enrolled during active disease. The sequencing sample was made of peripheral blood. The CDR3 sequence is CASSQPQGASSYNSPLHF. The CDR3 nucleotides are TGTGCCAGCAGCCAACCACAGGGGGCGAGCTCCTATAATTCACCCCTCCACTTT.